The following is a TCR beta chain sequence with its context. Its antigen is unidentified. An end of the junction does not agree with germline; a read error may underlie this. This sample is drawn from a study of cytomegalovirus exposure and HLA in healthy donors. The PCR had 60 Vbeta and 13 Jbeta primers. Only in-frame clones appear in the TCRdb table, and some are missing; sequencing was by immunoSEQ multiplex PCR. The sample shows around 150,000 clones, about 82% of them seen only once. The study, taken as a whole, reports: The sole available immune exposure information was CMV serostatus. Later on, analysis showed that most CMV-associated TCR beta chains appeared to be HLA-restricted. An analysis was carried out at a later point. It showed that HLA-associated TCR beta chains were more clonally expanded than equally common non-associated chains. In vitro data verified a few CMV-associated chains as specific for CMV antigens.

In germline, CDR1 is SEHNR, CDR2 FQNEAQ (reference sequence). The CDR3 covers 12 residues. This TCR was sampled from a male donor in good health and CMV-seronegative. The sample comprised PBMCs. The chain links TRBV7-9 to TRBJ1-1, with a weak D call TRBD1 (5 bases). The CDR3 reads CASSLVVVGTTF. DNA of the CDR3: TGTGCCAGCAGCCTAGTAGTAGTAGGGACTACCTTT.